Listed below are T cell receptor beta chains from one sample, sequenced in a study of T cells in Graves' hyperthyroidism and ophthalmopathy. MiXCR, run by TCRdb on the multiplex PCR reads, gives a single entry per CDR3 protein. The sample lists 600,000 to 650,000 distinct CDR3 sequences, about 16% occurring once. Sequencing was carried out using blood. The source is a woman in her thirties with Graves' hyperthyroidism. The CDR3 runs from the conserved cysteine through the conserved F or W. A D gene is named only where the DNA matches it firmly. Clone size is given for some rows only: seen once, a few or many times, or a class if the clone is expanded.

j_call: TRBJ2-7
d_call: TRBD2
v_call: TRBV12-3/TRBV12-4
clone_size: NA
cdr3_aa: CASSLLAGLGNEQYF
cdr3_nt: TGTGCCAGCAGTTTACTAGCGGGACTGGGCAATGAGCAGTACTTC

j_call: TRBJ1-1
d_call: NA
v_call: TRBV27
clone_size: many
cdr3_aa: CASSFYQNTEAFF
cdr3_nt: TGTGCCAGCAGTTTTTATCAAAACACTGAAGCTTTCTTT

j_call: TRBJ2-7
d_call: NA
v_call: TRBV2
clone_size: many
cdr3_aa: CASSGFNYSYEQYF
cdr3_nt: TGTGCCAGCAGTGGGTTCAACTACTCCTACGAGCAGTACTTC

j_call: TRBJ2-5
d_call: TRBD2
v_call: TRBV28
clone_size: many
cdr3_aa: CASSPSSGSPETQYF
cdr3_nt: TGTGCCAGCAGTCCTTCTAGCGGGAGCCCGGAGACCCAGTACTTC

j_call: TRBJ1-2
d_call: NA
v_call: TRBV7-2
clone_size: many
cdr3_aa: CASSLGHPSNYGYTF
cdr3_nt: TGTGCCAGCAGCTTAGGACACCCATCTAACTATGGCTACACCTTC

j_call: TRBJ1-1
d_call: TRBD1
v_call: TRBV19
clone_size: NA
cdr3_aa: CASSISRSEGAGTEAFF
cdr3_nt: TGTGCCAGTAGTATCTCCAGGTCTGAGGGGGCGGGTACTGAAGCTTTCTTT

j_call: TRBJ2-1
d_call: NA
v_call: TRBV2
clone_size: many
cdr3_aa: CASSEWRGRYNEQFF
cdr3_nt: TGTGCCAGCAGTGAATGGAGGGGGCGATACAATGAGCAGTTCTTC

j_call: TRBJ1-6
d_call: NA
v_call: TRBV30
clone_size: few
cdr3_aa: CACRPRGNSPLHF
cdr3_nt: TGTGCCTGTCGGCCCAGGGGAAATTCACCCCTCCACTTT

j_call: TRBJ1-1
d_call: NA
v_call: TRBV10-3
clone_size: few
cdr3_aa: CAISESRVRTEAFF
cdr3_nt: TGTGCCATCAGTGAGTCCCGGGTCCGCACTGAAGCTTTCTTT

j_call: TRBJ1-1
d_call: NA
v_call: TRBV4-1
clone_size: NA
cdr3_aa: CASSPPGGIAEAFF
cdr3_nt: TGCGCCAGCAGCCCTCCGGGGGGTATCGCTGAAGCTTTCTTT

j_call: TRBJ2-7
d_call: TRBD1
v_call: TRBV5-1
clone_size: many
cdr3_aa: CASRQSIGTGYEQYF
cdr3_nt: TGCGCCAGCAGACAATCCATTGGGACAGGCTACGAGCAGTACTTC

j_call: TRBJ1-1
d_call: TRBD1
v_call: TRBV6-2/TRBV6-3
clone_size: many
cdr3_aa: CASSYSVTGDTEAFF
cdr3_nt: TGTGCCAGCAGTTACTCGGTTACAGGGGATACTGAAGCTTTCTTT

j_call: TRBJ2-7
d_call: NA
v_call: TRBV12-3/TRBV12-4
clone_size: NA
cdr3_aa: CASSLGGGVALTYEQYF
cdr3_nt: TGTGCCAGCAGTTTAGGCGGTGGAGTGGCTCTTACCTACGAGCAGTACTTC

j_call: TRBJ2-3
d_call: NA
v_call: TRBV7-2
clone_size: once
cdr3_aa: CAGSLSGMKTDTQYF
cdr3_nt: TGTGCCGGCAGCTTATCCGGTATGAAAACAGATACGCAGTATTTT

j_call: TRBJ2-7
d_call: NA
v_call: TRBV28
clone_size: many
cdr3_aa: CAIQAQPTYEQYF
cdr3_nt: TGTGCCATACAGGCCCAACCGACCTACGAGCAGTACTTC

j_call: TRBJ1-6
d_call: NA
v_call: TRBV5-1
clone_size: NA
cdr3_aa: CASSLEGSHSPLHF
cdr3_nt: TGCGCCAGCAGCTTGGAGGGGTCCCATTCACCCCTCCACTTT

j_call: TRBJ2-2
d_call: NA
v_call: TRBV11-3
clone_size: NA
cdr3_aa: CASRTFRGGLGDGELFF
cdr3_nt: TGTGCCAGCAGAACGTTCAGGGGCGGTCTTGGGGACGGGGAGCTGTTTTTT

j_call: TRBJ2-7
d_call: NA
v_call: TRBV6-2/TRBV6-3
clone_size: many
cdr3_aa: CASIPSRDTLYEQYF
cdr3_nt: TGTGCCAGCATTCCGTCCCGGGACACCCTCTACGAGCAGTACTTC